This T cell receptor beta chain comes out of a study of sequential checkpoint blockade in melanoma. CDR1 is SGHTA and CDR2 is FQGTGA in the germline V gene. V shed 5 bases and J shed 2 bases, with 16 bases lying between them. The CDR3 totals 15 residues. TCRdb keeps only in-frame clones here, not all; method: immunoSEQ multiplex PCR. The repertoire holds 25,000 to 35,000 clones, with roughly 73% as singletons. The treatment was: randomized to nivolumab then ipilimumab (arm A) or the reverse (arm B). From thawed PBMCs, live CD3+CD8+ cells negative for CD19 and CD56 were sorted. This clone has just one count.

V gene TRBV7-3 combines with J gene TRBJ2-7; D might be TRBD2 (6 bases). Specimen: CD8+ T cells sorted from blood (inferred from file names), collected from a patient given nivolumab and ipilimumab in sequence. The TCR originated in a human donor with melanoma. The CDR3 DNA sequence: TGTGCCAGCAGCCCGATCCCGGGACTCACCTACGAGCAGTACTTC. Translating gives CASSPIPGLTYEQYF.